The next 4 T cell receptor beta chains were all read from a single sample in a study of tumor-infiltrating lymphocytes in primary liver carcinoma (dated by TCRdb to 2016 to 2017). TRIzol reagent was used to extract blood RNA from unsorted whole blood, while the DNeasy Blood & Tissue kit provided the germline DNA. Sequenced on an Illumina HiSeq 2500. Using a constant-region primer and ProtoScript II reverse transcriptase, TCRbeta-specific cDNA was reverse-transcribed from 500 ng total RNA. The TCRbeta libraries were prepared through three rounds of nested multiplex PCR following a slightly modified ARM-PCR procedure. Each of the first two PCR rounds ran for 9 to 10 cycles using multiplex TRBV1-TRBV30 forward primers together with a Cbeta reverse primer. In TCRdb, the public reads were trimmed at Q25 with fastp and aligned with MiXCR, with productive beta chains retained. Each record represents a unique CDR3 protein, reported with the most common genes and DNA among its rows. The sample data list hundreds of thousands of distinct CDR3 sequences, and roughly 60% of these were observed just once. The ten top clones hold 15% to 20% of the sample.

Specimen: peripheral blood. The receptors come from a woman aged 30 to 39 with primary liver carcinoma and hepatitis B virus infection.

About this clonotype: Germline and junction disagree at one end, which may indicate a read error. This chain uses TRBV4-3 with TRBJ2-1; 12 bases line up with TRBD2. CDR3 size: 18 residues. Germline-derived CDR1 and CDR2 are LGHNA and YSLEER. CDR3: CASSQGSSGLAGSYEQFF. CDR3 nucleotides: TGCGCCAGCAGCCAAGGATCGTCGGGACTAGCGGGCTCCTACGAGCAATTCTTC.

This clonotype was observed many times. This chain uses TRBV29-1 with TRBJ2-5, with 11 nucleotides matching TRBD2. Trimming at V came to 5 bases and at J to 1 base, leaving 9 bases not matched to a gene. CDR3 length equals 16 residues. Germline values: CDR1 SQVTM, CDR2 ANQGSEA. The CDR3 DNA reads TGCAGCGTTAGTGGAGGGACTAGCGGATTCCAAGAGACCCAGTACTTC. Translated, it gives CSVSGGTSGFQETQYF. Combining the CDR3 with reference TRBV29-1 and TRBJ2-5 gives the whole variable domain SAVISQKPSRDICQRGTSLTIQCQVDSQVTMMFWYRQQPGQSLTLIATANQGSEATYESGFVIDKFPISRPNLTFSTLTVSNMSPEDSSIYLCSVSGGTSGFQETQYFGPGTRLLVL.

This clonotype has a handful of counts. The V call is TRBV6-5, the J call TRBJ1-5; no firm D call. This CDR3 region has 13 residues. Trimming left V 1 base short and J 6 bases short, with 7 bases between. Germline-derived CDR1 and CDR2 are MNHEY and SVGAGI. The CDR3 nucleotides are TGTGCCAGCAGTTACTGGTCAGGTCAGCCCCAGCATTTT. It encodes CASSYWSGQPQHF.

This clonotype has a single count. Without the conserved terminal phenylalanine or tryptophan, this CDR3 likely stems from a read error. The chain employs TRBV6-5 and TRBJ2-7; D is unclear. V was trimmed by 6 bases and J by 2 bases, leaving 11 bases between them. The CDR3 loop spans 13 amino acids. Looked up from germline, CDR1 is MNHEY and CDR2 is SVGAGI. CDR3 nucleotide sequence: TGTGCCAGCAGCCCCAGGCCGACCTACGAGCAGTACATC. Translated: CASSPRPTYEQYI.